Presented here are 27 T cell receptor beta chains from one specimen sequenced in a study of blood T cell repertoires in COVID-19. Data came from immunoSEQ multiplex PCR; TCRdb stores just in-frame clones and leaves some out. The sample lists tens of thousands of clones, roughly nine tenths occurring once. Sequencing was performed on peripheral blood. The receptor set was obtained from a woman of 80 years or more with acute or convalescent COVID-19.

The rearrangement uses TRBV24-1 and TRBJ2-6, with 7 positions matching TRBD2. This CDR3 spans 16 amino acids. Per the germline V gene, CDR1 is KGHDR and CDR2 is SFDVKD. The ends lost 7 bases at V and 3 bases at J; junction bases unmatched: 8. CDR3 coding DNA: TGTGCCACCAGCACACCAGGGAGGGGTGGGGCCAACGTCCTGACTTTC. Protein product: CATSTPGRGGANVLTF.

In nucleotides, the CDR3 is TGTGCCAGTAGTCTCGAAGGGACAGGGTATAGGAAAAAAGATACGCAGTATTTT. This encodes CASSLEGTGYRKKDTQYF. The chain combines TRBV19 with TRBJ2-3; TRBD1 matches 9 bases. Per the germline V gene, CDR1 is LNHDA and CDR2 is SQIVND (reference sequence). The CDR3 sequence is 18 residues long. V shed 5 bases, J shed 5 bases, and the junction held 17 bases outside the gene matches. Full variable domain (missing parts from reference TRBV19 and TRBJ2-3): DGGITQSPKYLFRKEGQNVTLSCEQNLNHDAMYWYRQDPGQGLRLIYYSQIVNDFQKGDIAEGYSVSREKKESFPLTVTSAQKNPTAFYLCASSLEGTGYRKKDTQYFGPGTRLTVL.

J is TRBJ2-3 and V is TRBV29-1; 10 positions agree with TRBD2. In germline, CDR1 is SQVTM, CDR2 ANQGSEA. This CDR3 spans 16 amino acids. V was clipped by 4 bases and J by 5 bases; unmatched bases: 12. The CDR3 nucleotides read TGCAGCGTTGGAAGATTTAGCGGGAGGCGCCGAGATACGCAGTATTTT. It codes for CSVGRFSGRRRDTQYF.

The rearrangement joins TRBV7-8 to TRBJ2-3; D not resolved. With 5 bases removed from V and 8 bases from J, the gap between germline ends came to 11 bases. CDR1 SGHVS and CDR2 FQNEAQ come from the germline V gene. This CDR3 is built from 12 residues. This chain's CDR3 is CASSTVVFTQYF. CDR3 sequence (DNA): TGTGCCAGCAGCACGGTCGTTTTTACGCAGTATTTT. Full variable domain (outside the CDR3, taken from reference TRBV7-8 and TRBJ2-3): GAGVSQSPRYKVAKRGQDVALRCDPISGHVSLFWYQQALGQGPEFLTYFQNEAQLDKSGLPSDRFFAERPEGSVSTLKIQRTQQEDSAVYLCASSTVVFTQYFGPGTRLTVL.

V usage is TRBV4-2 and J usage is TRBJ1-5; TRBD1 might be the D (6 bases). This CDR3 contains 15 residues. Trimming removed 1 base at V and 2 bases at J, with 9 bases between. CDR1 is LGHNA and CDR2 is YNFKEQ in the germline V gene. This chain's CDR3 is CASSQGAGGNQPQHF. The CDR3 DNA sequence: TGTGCCAGCAGCCAAGGGGCAGGGGGCAATCAGCCCCAGCATTTT.

The gene calls are TRBV6-2 or TRBV6-3 and TRBJ2-6; D is undetermined. The germline gives CDR1 MNHEY, CDR2 SVGEGT. The CDR3 spans 19 residues. Trimming removed 0 bases from V and 0 bases from J, with 15 bases in between. CDR3: CASSYSRRLERSGANVLTF. The CDR3 DNA reads TGTGCCAGCAGTTACTCACGTCGACTTGAACGCTCTGGGGCCAACGTCCTGACTTTC.

The chain recombines TRBV2 with TRBJ1-5, with 8 bases that match TRBD1. Germline V gives CDR1 SNHLY, CDR2 FYNNEI. CDR3 size: 13 residues. With V trimmed by 6 bases and J by 2 bases, 0 bases remained unmatched. The CDR3 DNA sequence: TGTGCCAGCAGGGGACAGGGCAATCAGCCCCAGCATTTT. Its protein product is CASRGQGNQPQHF.

The genes are TRBV7-6 and TRBJ2-7; D call uncertain. CDR1 and CDR2 from the germline V gene are SGHVS and FNYEAQ. The CDR3 runs to 16 residues. V gave up 5 bases and J gave up 4 bases, with 21 bases separating them. CDR3 sequence reads: CASSPLLAVSKYEQYF. The CDR3 region has the DNA TGTGCCAGCAGCCCCCTATTAGCAGTTTCGAAGTACGAGCAGTACTTC.

The V call is TRBV10-3, the J call TRBJ1-3; no firm D call. The CDR3 has 15 amino acids. Trimming stripped 6 bases from V and 1 base from J, with 13 bases between. Germline assignment: CDR1 ENHRY and CDR2 SYGVKD. CDR3 in amino acids: CAIRAAGGSGNTIYF. For the CDR3, the DNA is TGTGCCATCAGGGCCGCCGGAGGATCTGGAAACACCATATATTTT.

This clone was recorded only once. Distinct nucleotide sequences in the sample also encode this CDR3. The V call is TRBV18, the J call TRBJ2-5, with D possibly being TRBD1 (6 bases). V shed 3 bases and J shed 1 base, with 6 bases lying between them. The CDR3 has 13 amino acids. The V gene's germline CDR1 is KGHSH and CDR2 LQKENI. The CDR3 is CASSPDSQETQYF. CDR3 sequence (DNA): TGTGCCAGCTCACCGGACAGCCAAGAGACCCAGTACTTC.

The count of this clone is one. The rearrangement links TRBV10-2 to TRBJ1-1, with D possibly matching TRBD1 (5 bases). Germline V gene sequence: CDR1 WSHSY, CDR2 SAAADI. The V and J ends lost 6 bases and 8 bases respectively, with 16 bases between them. The CDR3 is made up of 13 amino acids. The CDR3 loop reads CASRGTDRKEAFF. CDR3 sequence (DNA): TGCGCCAGCAGGGGAACCGACAGAAAAGAAGCTTTCTTT.

This clone was recorded a few times. This chain uses TRBV24-1 with TRBJ1-5; 10 bases line up with TRBD1. The CDR3 loop spans 16 amino acids. CDR1 is KGHDR and CDR2 is SFDVKD in the germline V gene. V gave up 4 bases and J gave up 6 bases; unmatched junction bases: 8. CDR3 loop: CATSEGGDRGGQPQHF. As DNA, the CDR3 is TGTGCCACCAGTGAAGGGGGGGACAGGGGAGGTCAGCCCCAGCATTTT.

The gene calls are TRBV30 and TRBJ1-1; D remains unclear. This CDR3 contains 14 residues. CDR1 and CDR2 from the germline V gene are GTSNPN and SVGIG (reference sequence). Trimming pared 2 bases from V and 8 bases from J, leaving 18 bases between. The CDR3 DNA reads TGTGCCTGGAGTCCTTGGGTTGGGCTCAAAGAAGCTTTCTTT. It encodes CAWSPWVGLKEAFF.

The V gene is TRBV3-1 (or the pseudogene TRBV3-2), the J gene TRBJ1-3, with D possibly TRBD1 on 6 matching bases. The CDR3 has 13 amino acids. Germline V gives CDR1 LGHDT, CDR2 YNNKEL (reference sequence). V lost 9 bases to trimming and J lost 2 bases, with 11 bases between them. The CDR3 DNA sequence: TGTGCCAGTGATACAGGGACTGGAAACACCATATATTTT. Residues: CASDTGTGNTIYF.

The rearrangement uses TRBV6-2 or TRBV6-3 and TRBJ1-5, with D perhaps TRBD1 (6 bases). The germline gives CDR1 MNHEY, CDR2 SVGEGT. V was pared by 6 bases and J by 5 bases, with 17 bases between. This CDR3 has 15 residues. The CDR3 region is CASSSIRGRDQPQHF. CDR3 DNA sequence: TGTGCCAGCAGCTCCATTAGGGGGAGGGATCAGCCCCAGCATTTT.

The chain employs TRBV5-1 and TRBJ2-2; D gene unclear. The germline gives CDR1 SGHRS, CDR2 YFSETQ. The V gene lost 3 bases and the J gene lost 7 bases, with 13 bases spanning the gap. This CDR3 has 14 amino acids. The CDR3 here is CASSSTTKNGELFF. The CDR3 nucleotides read TGCGCCAGCAGCTCAACTACTAAGAACGGGGAGCTGTTTTTT.

This chain uses TRBV6-4 with TRBJ2-5; possible D gene TRBD1, 5 bases. This CDR3 comprises 13 residues. The germline V gene encodes CDR1 MRHNA and CDR2 SNTAGT. The V end was cut by 7 bases, the J end by 2 bases, with 11 bases between. CDR3: CASKARTQETQYF. The CDR3 region has the DNA TGTGCCAGCAAGGCTAGGACACAAGAGACCCAGTACTTC.

The rearrangement joins TRBV19 to TRBJ1-2, with a tentative D call TRBD1 (5 bases). Deletions cut 5 bases from V and 8 bases from J, with 21 bases between. Germline assignment: CDR1 LNHDA and CDR2 SQIVND (reference sequence). The CDR3 covers 15 residues. This CDR3 reads CASSPSRDWLWGYTF. The CDR3 bases are TGTGCCAGTAGTCCTTCCCGGGACTGGCTTTGGGGCTACACCTTC.

The chain carries TRBV4-1 and TRBJ2-5, with D maybe TRBD2 (6 bases). The CDR3 contains 16 residues. V was trimmed by 0 bases and J by 4 bases, leaving 15 bases between them. Germline-derived CDR1 and CDR2 are MGHRA and YSYEKL. CDR3 DNA sequence: TGCGCCAGCAGCCAAGATCTAACTAGCTTGGGAGAGACCCAGTACTTC. Its protein is CASSQDLTSLGETQYF.

The chain links TRBV24-1 to TRBJ2-3, with D hard to call. Between the trimmed V and J ends, which lost 3 bases and 4 bases, there was a span of 7 bases. The CDR3 loop spans 13 amino acids. In germline, CDR1 is KGHDR, CDR2 SFDVKD. CDR3 region: CATSDIRPDTQYF. As DNA, the CDR3 is TGTGCCACCAGTGATATCAGGCCAGATACGCAGTATTTT.

The chain employs TRBV7-2 and TRBJ2-7, with a tentative D call TRBD1 (5 bases). The CDR3 has 15 residues. In germline, CDR1 is SGHTA, CDR2 FQGNSA. V lost 1 base to trimming and J lost 0 bases, with 10 bases between them. For the CDR3, the DNA is TGTGCCAGCAGCTTAGTAGGGGTCAGCTCCTACGAGCAGTACTTC. Translated, it gives CASSLVGVSSYEQYF.

This clone was seen only once. This sequence joins TRBV9 and TRBJ2-5; D is ambiguous. The CDR3 length is 14 residues. Between the trimmed V and J ends, which lost 0 bases and 5 bases, there was a span of 11 bases. Per germline, CDR1 SGDLS and CDR2 YYNGEE. DNA of the CDR3: TGTGCCAGCAGCGTAGCTCCCCTCGGGGAGACCCAGTACTTC. Protein product: CASSVAPLGETQYF.

This chain joins TRBV12-3 or TRBV12-4 and TRBJ1-4; tentative D call: TRBD1 (5 bases). Trimming took off 8 bases at V and 2 bases at J, with 9 bases between the two ends. The CDR3 is made up of 13 amino acids. CDR3 in DNA: TGTGCCAGCGGCAGGGTGACTAATGAAAAACTGTTTTTT. Its translation is CASGRVTNEKLFF.

The V and J genes are TRBV6-2 or TRBV6-3 and TRBJ1-2, with D perhaps TRBD1 (5 bases). V gave up 4 bases and J gave up 8 bases, with 11 bases separating them. CDR1 MNHEY and CDR2 SVGEGT come from the germline V gene. The CDR3 spans 12 residues. CDR3 sequence: CASSLSGRGYTF. As DNA, the CDR3 is TGTGCCAGCAGTTTGTCAGGGCGAGGCTACACCTTC.

The rearrangement joins TRBV4-3 to TRBJ2-2, with D possibly matching TRBD1 (6 bases). CDR1 is LGHNA and CDR2 is YSLEER in the germline V gene. The CDR3 extends over 16 amino acids. Trimming stripped 4 bases from V and 1 base from J, with 13 bases between. CDR3 coding DNA: TGCGCCAGCAGCCGCAATCCACAGGGGAACACCGGGGAGCTGTTTTTT. It yields the protein CASSRNPQGNTGELFF.

This clone was observed a single time. The chain has TRBV4-2 and TRBJ2-2, with 11 positions matching TRBD2. CDR3 size: 16 residues. Unmatched junction bases numbered 1, after V lost 4 bases and J lost 0 bases. Per the germline V gene, CDR1 is LGHNA and CDR2 is YNFKEQ. DNA of the CDR3: TGTGCCAGCAGCCCTAGCGGGAGGACGAACACCGGGGAGCTGTTTTTT. Translated: CASSPSGRTNTGELFF.

The CDR3 DNA is TGTGCCAGCAGTGGGGATGGACAGGGATCCGGGGAGCTGTTTTTT. Translating it yields CASSGDGQGSGELFF. The genes are TRBV6-8 and TRBJ2-2; 8 bases align to TRBD1. Germline assignment: CDR1 MNHGY and CDR2 SAAAGT. The CDR3 loop spans 15 amino acids. V shed 5 bases and J 6 bases; nucleotides not matched to a gene: 8.